Below, 30 T cell receptor beta chains from the same sample are listed, as sequenced in a study of OX40 agonist ivuxolimab in advanced cancers. Only in-frame clones appear in the TCRdb table, and some are missing; sequencing was by immunoSEQ multiplex PCR. The table shows 65,000 to 100,000 clones, with about 86% occurring only once. The starting material was CD4+ or CD8+ T cells sorted from blood, obtained in a trial of the OX40 agonist ivuxolimab. These receptors were taken from an adult with an advanced solid tumor such as melanoma, head and neck, liver or kidney cancer.

J is TRBJ2-5 and V is TRBV6-1; D gene uncertain. Germline V gives CDR1 MNHNS, CDR2 SASEGT. The CDR3 covers 14 residues. With 1 base removed from V and 5 bases from J, the gap between germline ends came to 11 bases. The CDR3 coding sequence is TGTGCCAGCAGTGAAGTCTGGTCGGCGGAGACCCAGTACTTC. This translates into CASSEVWSAETQYF.

The J gene is TRBJ2-4, the V gene TRBV27; a possible D gene is TRBD2 (5 bases). This CDR3 is 13 amino acids long. Trimming stripped 3 bases from V and 6 bases from J, with 9 bases between. CDR1 is MNHEY, CDR2 SMNVEV, per germline (reference sequence). As DNA, the CDR3 is TGTGCCAGCAGTTTTGGAGGTGGAAACATTCAGTACTTC. It encodes CASSFGGGNIQYF.

The chain has TRBV5-4 and TRBJ2-7; possibly TRBD1 or TRBD2 for D (5 bases each). The CDR3 sequence is 12 residues long. CDR1 and CDR2 (germline): SGHNT, YYREEE (reference sequence). The V gene lost 6 bases and the J gene lost 3 bases, with 10 bases spanning the gap. CDR3 amino acids: CASTRDGYEQYF. In nucleotides, the CDR3 is TGTGCCAGCACCCGGGACGGCTACGAGCAGTACTTC. Combining the CDR3 with reference TRBV5-4 and TRBJ2-7 gives the whole variable domain ETGVTQSPTHLIKTRGQQVTLRCSSQSGHNTVSWYQQALGQGPQFIFQYYREEENGRGNFPPRFSGLQFPNYSSELNVNALELDDSALYLCASTRDGYEQYFGPGTRLTVT.

CDR3 in DNA: TGTGCCAGCAGCTTGGAAGGGGCGCGGTGGGAGACCCAGTACTTC. Protein: CASSLEGARWETQYF. The V call is TRBV5-4, the J call TRBJ2-5; maybe TRBD1 (5 bases). The V and J ends lost 0 bases and 5 bases respectively, with 14 bases between them. The germline V gene encodes CDR1 SGHNT and CDR2 YYREEE (reference sequence). The CDR3 has 15 residues.

This clone occurred a few times. This rearrangement joins TRBV28 to TRBJ1-1; D is uncertain. Germline values: CDR1 MDHEN, CDR2 SYDVKM. Trimming took off 5 bases at V and 6 bases at J, with 10 bases between the two ends. The CDR3 has 12 residues. For the CDR3, the DNA is TGTGCCAGCAGTCCCCCCACCGCTGAAGCTTTCTTT. Translation: CASSPPTAEAFF.

This clone was detected only a few times. V and J are TRBV18 and TRBJ2-2; D might be TRBD1 or TRBD2, each matching 5 bases. V lost 3 bases and J lost 0, with 11 bases in between. The CDR3 length is 16 residues. The V gene's germline CDR1 is KGHSH and CDR2 LQKENI. CDR3 DNA: TGTGCCAGCTCACCGCCGGGACGTTCGAACACCGGGGAGCTGTTTTTT. Encoded protein: CASSPPGRSNTGELFF. Filled out from reference TRBV18 and TRBJ2-2, the complete variable domain reads NAGVMQNPRHLVRRRGQEARLRCSPMKGHSHVYWYRQLPEEGLKFMVYLQKENIIDESGMPKERFSAEFPKEGPSILRIQQVVRGDSAAYFCASSPPGRSNTGELFFGEGSRLTVL.

The chain combines TRBV7-2 with TRBJ2-7; a weak D match, TRBD2 (7 bases). Germline CDR1 SGHTA, CDR2 FQGNSA. V lost 2 bases and J 1 base, leaving 12 bases between the germline ends. This CDR3 comprises 15 residues. CDR3 in DNA: TGTGCCAGCAGCTTATTGGGAGGGGGGTCCTACGAGCAGTACTTC. Protein: CASSLLGGGSYEQYF.

The chain couples TRBV10-3 to TRBJ2-5; a weak D match, TRBD2 (7 bases). Germline V gives CDR1 ENHRY, CDR2 SYGVKD. The CDR3 spans 14 residues. Trimming removed 0 bases at V and 5 bases at J, with 10 bases between. The CDR3 region has the DNA TGTGCCATCAGTGAGTCGAGGGGGGGTGAGACCCAGTACTTC. This translates into CAISESRGGETQYF.

This clone was seen a handful of times. The V and J genes are TRBV7-2 and TRBJ1-5, with D possibly TRBD1 on 6 matching bases. CDR3 length: 16 residues. V lost 5 bases and J lost 1, with 15 bases in between. Germline CDR1 SGHTA, CDR2 FQGNSA. The CDR3 DNA follows: TGTGCCAGCAGCCGGGAGGGGGGATTAAGCAATCAGCCCCAGCATTTT. Its protein product is CASSREGGLSNQPQHF. The entire variable domain, with the rest obtained from reference TRBV7-2 and TRBJ1-5, is as follows: GAGVSQSPSNKVTEKGKDVELRCDPISGHTALYWYRQSLGQGLEFLIYFQGNSAPDKSGLPSDRFSAERTGGSVSTLTIQRTQQEDSAVYLCASSREGGLSNQPQHFGDGTRLSIL.

The chain employs TRBV2 and TRBJ1-5; no firm D call. Trimming left V 3 bases short and J 0 bases short, with 9 bases between. CDR1 and CDR2 from the germline V gene are SNHLY and FYNNEI. The CDR3 runs 15 residues. The CDR3 is CASSDSKNSNQPQHF. CDR3 DNA sequence: TGTGCCAGCAGTGATTCGAAAAATAGCAATCAGCCCCAGCATTTT.

This chain connects TRBV11-2 to TRBJ1-2; D is undetermined. The V gene lost 0 bases and the J gene lost 7 bases, with 9 bases spanning the gap. The CDR3 is 13 residues long. Germline loops: CDR1 SGHAT, CDR2 FQNNGV. CDR3 bases: TGTGCCAGCAGCTTAGATGGGTCAGGTGGCTACACCTTC. Translation gives CASSLDGSGGYTF.

The V gene is TRBV5-1, the J gene TRBJ1-3, with a tentative D call TRBD1 (6 bases). CDR1 is SGHRS and CDR2 is YFSETQ in the germline V gene. The CDR3 sequence is 15 residues long. The V gene lost 1 base and the J gene lost 4 bases, with 12 bases spanning the gap. The CDR3 nucleotides read TGCGCCAGCAGCTTGACAGGGACGGGAGGAAACACCATATATTTT. Its protein is CASSLTGTGGNTIYF.

DNA for the CDR3: TGTGCCAGCAGCTTAGGGGGTAGCGGGAGAATCGATGAGCAGTTCTTC. It codes for CASSLGGSGRIDEQFF. J is TRBJ2-1 and V is TRBV7-9; 9 nucleotides align to TRBD2. Germline lookup yields CDR1 SEHNR and CDR2 FQNEAQ (reference sequence). The CDR3 contains 16 residues. V gave up 1 base and J gave up 8 bases; unmatched junction bases: 9.

The J gene is TRBJ2-1, the V gene TRBV6-5, with D possibly being TRBD1 or TRBD2 (6 bases each). V was cut by 0 bases and J by 5 bases, with 14 bases left in between. This CDR3 has 16 amino acids. Per germline, CDR1 MNHEY and CDR2 SVGAGI. This CDR3 is CASSYSRGARDNEQFF. DNA for the CDR3: TGTGCCAGCAGTTACTCGAGGGGGGCGCGGGACAATGAGCAGTTCTTC.

The chain uses TRBV28 and TRBJ1-5, with no clear D. CDR3 length: 12 residues. CDR1 is MDHEN and CDR2 is SYDVKM in the germline V gene. The V end lost 10 bases, the J end lost 4 bases, and 11 bases lay between the germline ends. CDR3 in amino acids: CATAERNQPQHF. CDR3 in DNA: TGTGCCACCGCGGAGAGGAATCAGCCCCAGCATTTT.

The rearrangement joins TRBV9 to TRBJ2-2, with unresolved D. The CDR3 extends over 14 amino acids. V gave up 3 bases and J gave up 7 bases, with 13 bases separating them. From germline, CDR1 is SGDLS and CDR2 YYNGEE. CDR3 DNA sequence: TGTGCCAGCAGCGGGTTGGCTAGTATCGGGGAGCTGTTTTTT. This gives the protein CASSGLASIGELFF.

The chain carries TRBV6-6 and TRBJ2-2, with TRBD2 matching 11 bases. This CDR3 contains 15 residues. V shed 5 bases and J 4 bases; nucleotides not matched to a gene: 3. The germline V gene has CDR1 MNHNY and CDR2 SVGAGI (reference sequence). CDR3 in DNA: TGTGCCAGCAGTATTGGACTAGCGGGCACCGGGGAGCTGTTTTTT. Amino acid sequence: CASSIGLAGTGELFF.

V gene TRBV4-1 combines with J gene TRBJ1-3; D is ambiguous. V lost 0 bases and J 5 bases, leaving 14 bases between the germline ends. Germline CDR1 MGHRA, CDR2 YSYEKL. The CDR3 is 16 residues long. CDR3 sequence (DNA): TGCGCCAGCAGCCAAGATCCATGGATGATTAGAAACACCATATATTTT. This translates into CASSQDPWMIRNTIYF.

The chain couples TRBV7-9 to TRBJ1-2; D remains unclear. V lost 4 bases and J lost 8, with 23 bases in between. The CDR3 extends over 16 amino acids. The germline CDR1 and CDR2 sequences are SEHNR and FQNEAQ (reference sequence). In nucleotides, the CDR3 is TGTGCCAGCAGCTCCTCCCGGAACTTGGACCATAGGGGCTACACCTTC. This sequence encodes CASSSSRNLDHRGYTF. Based on the CDR3 plus reference TRBV7-9 and TRBJ1-2, the full variable domain is DTGVSQNPRHKITKRGQNVTFRCDPISEHNRLYWYRQTLGQGPEFLTYFQNEAQLEKSRLLSDRFSAERPKGSFSTLEIQRTEQGDSAMYLCASSSSRNLDHRGYTFGSGTRLTVV.

This rearrangement joins TRBV6-1 to TRBJ2-2; D possibly corresponds to TRBD1 (6 bases). Trimming took 7 bases from V and 8 from J, leaving 20 bases between them. The CDR3 has 15 amino acids. Germline loops: CDR1 MNHNS, CDR2 SASEGT. The CDR3 loop reads CASKPGDIFSGELFF. The CDR3 nucleotides are TGTGCCAGCAAACCTGGGGACATTTTTTCTGGGGAGCTGTTTTTT.

Remarks on this clone: Sequence at one end of the junction differs from germline and may be a read error. J is TRBJ2-5 and V is TRBV7-7, with D possibly being TRBD2 (5 bases). This CDR3 has 14 residues. The germline CDR1 and CDR2 sequences are SSHAT and FNYEAQ (reference sequence). The CDR3 protein is CASSPAGLGETQYF. CDR3 coding DNA: TGTGCTAGCAGCCCTGCCGGACTCGGGGAGACCCAGTACTTC. The full variable domain, completed using reference TRBV7-7 and TRBJ2-5, is GAGVSQSPRYKVTKRGQDVTLRCDPISSHATLYWYQQALGQGPEFLTYFNYEAQPDKSGLPSDRFSAERPEGSISTLTIQRTEQRDSAMYRCASSPAGLGETQYFGPGTRLLVL.

The chain joins TRBV21-1 to TRBJ2-1; the listed D gene, TRBD2, was not tested against the DNA. TRBV21-1 is given as a pseudogene. The CDR3 has 17 residues. CDR3 sequence (DNA): TGTGCCAGCAGCAAATATGCGGGAGGGCCATCCTACAATGAGCAGTTCTTC. Protein product: CASSKYAGGPSYNEQFF.

The CDR3 bases are TGTGCCAGCCTGGGCAGGGAGGAGACCCAGTACTTC. Its translation is CASLGREETQYF. The gene calls are TRBV28 and TRBJ2-5; D tentatively fits TRBD1 or TRBD2 (5 bases each). CDR1 is MDHEN, CDR2 SYDVKM, per germline. V was cut by 8 bases and J by 5 bases, with 12 bases left in between. This CDR3 has 12 residues.

The chain joins TRBV19 to TRBJ2-3; TRBD1 is a possible D gene (6 bases). The length of the CDR3 is 14 residues. Germline V CDR1 and CDR2: LNHDA, SQIVND (reference sequence). The germline V and J ends were trimmed by 8 bases and 3 bases, with 15 bases remaining between them. CDR3 loop: CASVGGIGTDTQYF. The CDR3 DNA is TGTGCCAGTGTAGGGGGTATAGGGACAGATACGCAGTATTTT.

The genes are TRBV5-6 and TRBJ2-5; possibly TRBD2 for D (6 bases). Between the trimmed V and J ends, which lost 4 bases and 4 bases, there was a span of 8 bases. This CDR3 spans 12 amino acids. CDR1 SGHDT and CDR2 YYEEEE come from the germline V gene. The CDR3 spells CASSEGGETQYF. The CDR3 nucleotides are TGTGCCAGCAGCGAGGGAGGAGAGACCCAGTACTTC.

The J gene is TRBJ2-3, the V gene TRBV7-6; no firm D call. This CDR3 has 14 amino acids. Trimming shortened V by 0 bases and J by 0 bases, and 4 bases separated the two germline ends. CDR1 SGHVS and CDR2 FNYEAQ come from the germline V gene. This chain's CDR3 is CASSLATSTDTQYF. CDR3 nucleotide sequence: TGTGCCAGCAGCTTAGCCACTAGCACAGATACGCAGTATTTT.

This clone appeared once. The CDR3 sequence: CASSLKQGGTYEQYF. The DNA of the CDR3 is TGTGCCAGCAGCTTGAAGCAGGGCGGAACCTACGAGCAGTACTTC. The chain joins TRBV5-4 to TRBJ2-7; possibly TRBD1 for D (5 bases). The CDR3 loop spans 15 amino acids. Trimming pared 1 base from V and 2 bases from J, leaving 13 bases between. CDR1 SGHNT and CDR2 YYREEE come from the germline V gene (reference sequence).

CDR3 residues: CASSSPGQAFYEQYF. The CDR3, as DNA: TGTGCCAGCAGCTCGCCGGGACAGGCATTCTACGAGCAGTACTTC. The chain links TRBV5-8 to TRBJ2-7, with TRBD1 identical over 8 bases. The CDR3 length is 15 residues. The ends lost 3 bases at V and 3 bases at J; junction bases unmatched: 8. CDR1 and CDR2 (germline): SGHTS, YDEGEE. Together with reference TRBV5-8 and TRBJ2-7, the CDR3 gives the full variable domain: EAGVTQSPTHLIKTRGQQATLRCSPISGHTSVYWYQQALGLGLQFLLWYDEGEERNRGNFPPRFSGRQFPNYSSELNVNALELEDSALYLCASSSPGQAFYEQYFGPGTRLTVT.

This clone was observed a few times. J is TRBJ2-3 and V is TRBV5-4, with D perhaps being TRBD1 or TRBD2 (5 bases each). Per the germline V gene, CDR1 is SGHNT and CDR2 is YYREEE (reference sequence). Trimming shortened V by 4 bases and J by 9 bases, and 18 bases separated the two germline ends. The CDR3 has 14 residues. The DNA of the CDR3 is TGTGCCAGCAGCCCCGACCCGGGGCAGCGCACGCAGTATTTT. Translation gives CASSPDPGQRTQYF.

This clone showed up just a few times. The genes are TRBV7-2 and TRBJ2-7, with 7 bases fitting TRBD1. The junction had 12 bases not matched to a gene; V was cut back by 1 base and J by 9 bases. CDR1 SGHTA and CDR2 FQGNSA come from the germline V gene. The CDR3 has 15 amino acids. CDR3 sequence (DNA): TGTGCCAGCAGCTTAGGAGGGGGCACTAGGTTTCGGCAGTACTTC. Translating gives CASSLGGGTRFRQYF.